A single T cell receptor (beta chain) is shown here with its context. Its antigen is unknown. This table comes from immunoSEQ multiplex PCR, and its TCRdb copy is limited to in-frame clones, with some not included. The sample shows fewer than 120,000 clones, 92% of them seen only once. The CDR3 extends over 14 amino acids. V lost 6 bases and J lost 14; bases outside the gene matches: 15. The germline V gene encodes CDR1 LNHDA and CDR2 SQIVND (reference sequence). This record comes from a study of T cell responses to AZD1222 COVID-19 vaccine. Study-wide points: Mostly white British, mostly female donors; authors suggested clonal diversity may be underestimated. Without day 14 samples, only post-peak T cell repertoires were studied.

The specimen was peripheral blood, collected 28 days after the second AZD1222 dose. The chain has TRBV19 and TRBJ2-4; 8 bases fit TRBD1. The clonotype originates from an adult who received the AZD1222 COVID-19 vaccine. CDR3 region: CASSFGTGVYYKYF. CDR3 DNA sequence: TGTGCCAGTAGCTTCGGGACAGGAGTCTATTATAAGTACTTC.